This T cell receptor beta chain was recorded in a study of a mutant IDH1 vaccine in newly diagnosed glioma (TCRdb year 2021). Broadly, across the study: Across visits V03 through V10, patients got a total of eight vaccinations, given in weeks 1, 3, 5, 7, 11, 15, 19 and 23. In the chemotherapy-containing groups, vaccination started alongside temozolomide cycles, whereas in patients who had radiotherapy alone it started 4-6 weeks after radiotherapy. The roughly 35 treated patients were approximately 62% male and about 40% female, with a mean age of around 40 years. Before enrollment, most patients had been given radiochemotherapy with temozolomide as standard therapy, while the rest had received either radiotherapy alone or temozolomide alone. Peripheral blood samples were drawn at six visits, namely V03 (baseline), V05, V07, V10, V12 and V13. Longitudinal TCRB deep sequencing was performed for some 25 treated patients wherever samples were available for exploratory analyses. Summary of the overall study and its limitations: PBMC samples for TCRB deep sequencing were selected based on availability. Immune responses induced by the vaccine were seen in about 93% of patients across multiple MHC alleles. According to the authors, sample limitations meant that analyses of patient blood samples could not be reproduced. No apparent relationship was observed between pseudoprogression and alterations in the top peripheral T cell clonotypes detected by TCRB sequencing.

The germline V gene encodes CDR1 LNHDA and CDR2 SQIVND (reference sequence). The junction shows trimming of 5 bases on V and 7 bases on J, plus 20 bases between the germline ends. From the cysteine up to the phenylalanine, the CDR3 has a length of 15 residues. Only CDR3 DNA is held: 45 bases, read in frame from base 1. The library was obtained by the immunoSEQ multiplex PCR assay. Following the manufacturer's protocol, the hsTCRB Kit was used to amplify rearranged TCR beta chain sequences. Sequencing of TCRB libraries was carried out on an Illumina MiSeq. The authors' pipeline ran thus. The proprietary platform of the kit vendor was used for demultiplexing, trimming and gene mapping. TCRdb stores this immuneACCESS table with in-frame sequences only. Part of the clones is absent; in the studies checked, under half of the shortfall reflects unresolved V genes, and no reason is known for the rest. For V, J and clone size, that table is used; D and trimming come from the DNA. This sample comprises fewer than 30,000 clones, around 77% of them detected only once. 9% to 10% of the sample goes to the ten largest clones.

As to this clone: The specificity of this receptor is unknown. The record has no base qualities; no much larger clone is one base away.

The time point label of this sample denotes: week 11, during vaccination. Every vaccine dose consisted of 300 ug of a 20-mer mutant IDH1 peptide in Montanide, administered subcutaneously together with topical imiquimod. Donors had newly diagnosed WHO grade 3 or 4 IDH1-mutant astrocytomas with loss of nuclear ATRX. The samples were drawn from NOA16, a multicentre, single-arm, open-label phase I trial in Germany that tested a mutant IDH1 peptide vaccine in humans for the first time. Genomic DNA for TCRB sequencing was isolated from EDTA blood with the DNeasy Blood and Tissue Kit. This material consisted of PBMCs, taken from a glioma patient whose treatment included an IDH1 peptide vaccine. This receptor chain uses TRBV19 and TRBJ1-1; D gene: possibly TRBD1, on 5 matching bases. The clonotype was recovered from a woman under 30 with glioma. For the CDR3, the sequence is CASSQINRDGSEAFF. The DNA is TGTGCCAGTAGTCAAATAAACCGGGACGGTAGTGAAGCTTTCTTT.